This is a list of T cell receptor beta chains from one sample in a study of cytomegalovirus exposure and HLA in healthy donors. Using immunoSEQ multiplex PCR, the repertoire was profiled, and TCRdb retains in-frame clones only, with some absent. The data contain 150,000 to 200,000 clones, approximately 88% of them singletons. Material: PBMCs. Receptors were obtained from a man younger than 35 in good health and CMV-seropositive. Each CDR3 is given with its conserved first and last residue. The order of the fields is J gene, clone size, D gene, V gene, CDR3 protein, CDR3 DNA. The D gene is left open where the match is weak. The size field is filled for only some rows; it gives once, few, many or a size class.

j_gene: TRBJ2-1; abundance: -; d_gene: TRBD2; v_gene: TRBV28; CDR3aa: CASATSGRQYNEQFF; CDR3nt: TGTGCCAGCGCAACTAGCGGGAGGCAATACAATGAGCAGTTCTTC
j_gene: TRBJ2-3; abundance: -; d_gene: TRBD1; v_gene: TRBV7-3; CDR3aa: CASSLDRVTQYF; CDR3nt: TGTGCCAGCAGCCTCGACAGGGTGACGCAGTATTTT
j_gene: TRBJ1-5; abundance: -; d_gene: -; v_gene: TRBV5-6; CDR3aa: CASSLAGSRQPQHF; CDR3nt: TGTGCCAGCAGCTTGGCGGGGTCACGGCAGCCCCAGCATTTT
j_gene: TRBJ1-1; abundance: -; d_gene: -; v_gene: TRBV25-1; CDR3aa: CASSDEKGVNTEAFF; CDR3nt: TGTGCCAGCAGTGATGAAAAAGGGGTGAACACTGAAGCTTTCTTT
j_gene: TRBJ2-7; abundance: -; d_gene: TRBD2; v_gene: TRBV6-1; CDR3aa: CASSFGRLSYEQYF; CDR3nt: TGTGCCAGCAGTTTCGGGAGGCTGTCCTACGAGCAGTACTTC
j_gene: TRBJ2-7; abundance: -; d_gene: TRBD2; v_gene: TRBV28; CDR3aa: CASSLLAGAGPSYEQYF; CDR3nt: TGTGCCAGCAGTTTATTGGCGGGAGCGGGCCCTTCCTACGAGCAGTACTTC
j_gene: TRBJ1-2; abundance: -; d_gene: -; v_gene: TRBV5-1; CDR3aa: CASGPAGHLRGYTF; CDR3nt: TGCGCCAGCGGACCAGCAGGACATCTGCGGGGCTACACCTTC
j_gene: TRBJ2-3; abundance: -; d_gene: -; v_gene: TRBV2; CDR3aa: CASSRQANTDTQYF; CDR3nt: TGTGCCAGCAGCCGCCAGGCTAACACAGATACGCAGTATTTT
j_gene: TRBJ2-7; abundance: few; d_gene: TRBD2; v_gene: TRBV10-3; CDR3aa: CATRTSGSAGEQYF; CDR3nt: TGTGCCACGCGGACTAGCGGGAGTGCGGGGGAGCAGTACTTC
j_gene: TRBJ2-5; abundance: -; d_gene: TRBD2; v_gene: TRBV5-1; CDR3aa: CASSLGLAGIQETQYF; CDR3nt: TGCGCCAGCAGCTTGGGGTTAGCGGGGATCCAAGAGACCCAGTACTTC
j_gene: TRBJ2-7; abundance: -; d_gene: -; v_gene: TRBV20-1; CDR3aa: CSARQTYEQYF; CDR3nt: TGCAGTGCCCGACAGACATACGAGCAGTACTTC
j_gene: TRBJ2-1; abundance: once; d_gene: -; v_gene: TRBV5-1; CDR3aa: CASSWGDYNEQFF; CDR3nt: TGCGCCAGCAGCTGGGGGGATTACAATGAGCAGTTCTTC
j_gene: TRBJ1-5; abundance: -; d_gene: -; v_gene: TRBV10-3; CDR3aa: CAISERGARANQPQHF; CDR3nt: TGTGCCATCAGTGAACGGGGGGCGCGGGCAAATCAGCCCCAGCATTTT
j_gene: TRBJ2-1; abundance: -; d_gene: TRBD2; v_gene: TRBV11-2; CDR3aa: CASSLVLAGGNNEQFF; CDR3nt: TGTGCCAGCAGCTTAGTCTTAGCGGGAGGGAACAATGAGCAGTTCTTC
j_gene: TRBJ2-7; abundance: -; d_gene: -; v_gene: TRBV6-5; CDR3aa: CASSYATGYEQYF; CDR3nt: TGTGCCAGCAGTTACGCTACTGGCTACGAGCAGTACTTC
j_gene: TRBJ1-4; abundance: -; d_gene: TRBD1; v_gene: TRBV4-1; CDR3aa: CASSQEGTGGRGEKLFF; CDR3nt: TGCGCCAGCAGCCAAGAAGGGACAGGGGGACGGGGTGAAAAACTGTTTTTT
j_gene: TRBJ2-2; abundance: -; d_gene: TRBD1; v_gene: TRBV30; CDR3aa: CAWSQGQGDTGELFF; CDR3nt: TGTGCCTGGAGCCAGGGACAGGGGGACACCGGGGAGCTGTTTTTT
j_gene: TRBJ2-7; abundance: -; d_gene: TRBD2; v_gene: TRBV4-1; CDR3aa: CASSHPGLAYEQYF; CDR3nt: TGCGCCAGCAGCCATCCGGGACTAGCCTACGAGCAGTACTTC
j_gene: TRBJ2-2; abundance: -; d_gene: TRBD2; v_gene: TRBV28; CDR3aa: CASSLWASGRASGELFF; CDR3nt: TGTGCCAGCAGTTTATGGGCTAGCGGGAGGGCGAGCGGGGAGCTGTTTTTT
j_gene: TRBJ1-1; abundance: -; d_gene: TRBD1; v_gene: TRBV29-1; CDR3aa: CSGRQGMNTEAFF; CDR3nt: TGCAGCGGACGACAGGGAATGAACACTGAAGCTTTCTTT
j_gene: TRBJ2-3; abundance: -; d_gene: -; v_gene: TRBV6-5; CDR3aa: CASSYSDSPSTDTQYF; CDR3nt: TGTGCCAGCAGTTATTCGGACAGCCCTAGCACAGATACGCAGTATTTT
j_gene: TRBJ2-7; abundance: -; d_gene: -; v_gene: TRBV7-9; CDR3aa: CASSSRQDSYEQYF; CDR3nt: TGTGCCAGCAGCTCCAGACAGGATTCCTACGAGCAGTACTTC
j_gene: TRBJ1-4; abundance: once; d_gene: -; v_gene: TRBV7-6; CDR3aa: CASKKGTTNEKLFF; CDR3nt: TGTGCCAGCAAGAAGGGGACAACTAATGAAAAACTGTTTTTT
j_gene: TRBJ2-7; abundance: -; d_gene: -; v_gene: TRBV27; CDR3aa: CASSLGLNLYEQYF; CDR3nt: TGTGCCAGCAGTTTAGGGCTGAATCTCTACGAGCAGTACTTC
j_gene: TRBJ1-2; abundance: once; d_gene: TRBD1; v_gene: TRBV9; CDR3aa: CASSVGAGGPGDYGYTF; CDR3nt: TGTGCCAGCAGCGTCGGGGCAGGGGGCCCTGGAGACTATGGCTACACCTTC
j_gene: TRBJ2-7; abundance: few; d_gene: TRBD2; v_gene: TRBV7-2; CDR3aa: CASSLGTSGIYEQYF; CDR3nt: TGTGCCAGCAGCTTAGGGACTAGCGGGATCTACGAGCAGTACTTC
j_gene: TRBJ2-7; abundance: -; d_gene: -; v_gene: TRBV9; CDR3aa: CASSVFDGDEQYF; CDR3nt: TGTGCCAGCAGCGTTTTCGACGGGGACGAGCAGTACTTC
j_gene: TRBJ1-1; abundance: -; d_gene: TRBD1; v_gene: TRBV10-3; CDR3aa: CAITPGTGSKSFF; CDR3nt: TGTGCCATCACCCCCGGGACAGGGTCTAAATCTTTCTTT
j_gene: TRBJ2-7; abundance: -; d_gene: -; v_gene: TRBV5-6; CDR3aa: CASSLPGAVQQYF; CDR3nt: TGTGCCAGCAGCTTACCAGGAGCGGTCCAGCAGTACTTC
j_gene: TRBJ2-5; abundance: -; d_gene: TRBD2; v_gene: TRBV11-2; CDR3aa: CASSLVGTSGQETQYF; CDR3nt: TGTGCCAGCAGCTTAGTAGGGACTAGCGGCCAAGAGACCCAGTACTTC
j_gene: TRBJ1-5; abundance: -; d_gene: -; v_gene: TRBV28; CDR3aa: CASSSTPGPQHF; CDR3nt: TGTGCCAGCAGTTCGACCCCGGGGCCCCAGCATTTT
j_gene: TRBJ1-1; abundance: few; d_gene: TRBD1; v_gene: TRBV9; CDR3aa: CASSLRTGTEAFF; CDR3nt: TGTGCCAGCAGCTTGAGGACAGGCACTGAAGCTTTCTTT
j_gene: TRBJ2-5; abundance: -; d_gene: -; v_gene: TRBV11-3; CDR3aa: CASAPGSGETQYF; CDR3nt: TGTGCCAGCGCCCCCGGATCGGGAGAGACCCAGTACTTC
j_gene: TRBJ2-7; abundance: -; d_gene: -; v_gene: TRBV5-6; CDR3aa: CASSLQAYYEQYF; CDR3nt: TGTGCCAGCAGCTTGCAGGCTTACTACGAGCAGTACTTC
j_gene: TRBJ2-1; abundance: few; d_gene: -; v_gene: TRBV4-1; CDR3aa: CASSQDPTISYNEQFF; CDR3nt: TGCGCCAGCAGCCAAGATCCGACTATCTCCTACAATGAGCAGTTCTTC
j_gene: TRBJ2-5; abundance: -; d_gene: -; v_gene: TRBV28; CDR3aa: CASSLGARFQYF; CDR3nt: TGTGCCAGCAGTTTGGGGGCTCGATTCCAGTACTTC
j_gene: TRBJ2-2; abundance: few; d_gene: TRBD2; v_gene: TRBV19; CDR3aa: CASIPSGRANTGELFF; CDR3nt: TGTGCCAGTATCCCGAGCGGGAGGGCGAACACCGGGGAGCTGTTTTTT
j_gene: TRBJ2-1; abundance: once; d_gene: TRBD2; v_gene: TRBV30; CDR3aa: CAWSVLAANEQFF; CDR3nt: TGTGCCTGGAGTGTACTAGCGGCCAATGAGCAGTTCTTC
j_gene: TRBJ2-2; abundance: once; d_gene: TRBD2; v_gene: TRBV6-5; CDR3aa: CASSFSGSGNTGELFF; CDR3nt: TGTGCCAGCAGTTTCAGCGGGAGTGGGAACACCGGGGAGCTGTTTTTT
j_gene: TRBJ2-1; abundance: -; d_gene: -; v_gene: TRBV2; CDR3aa: CASSASHGGEQFF; CDR3nt: TGTGCCAGCAGTGCTAGCCACGGGGGTGAGCAGTTCTTC
j_gene: TRBJ2-7; abundance: few; d_gene: -; v_gene: TRBV2; CDR3aa: CATTRQPYEQYF; CDR3nt: TGTGCCACTACCAGACAGCCCTACGAGCAGTACTTC
j_gene: TRBJ2-7; abundance: few; d_gene: -; v_gene: TRBV5-1; CDR3aa: CASSPGSSYEQYF; CDR3nt: TGCGCCAGCAGCCCGGGGTCTTCCTACGAGCAGTACTTC
j_gene: TRBJ1-5; abundance: -; d_gene: TRBD1; v_gene: TRBV5-6; CDR3aa: CASSLAYGDRGRQPQHF; CDR3nt: TGTGCCAGCAGCTTGGCTTATGGGGACAGGGGGAGGCAGCCCCAGCATTTT
j_gene: TRBJ2-6; abundance: once; d_gene: -; v_gene: TRBV6-1; CDR3aa: CASSVEGAGANVLTF; CDR3nt: TGTGCCAGCAGTGTCGAGGGGGCTGGGGCCAACGTCCTGACTTTC
j_gene: TRBJ2-4; abundance: -; d_gene: TRBD2; v_gene: TRBV4-1; CDR3aa: CASSQDSTSGAKNIQYF; CDR3nt: TGCGCCAGCAGCCAAGATTCGACTAGCGGTGCCAAAAACATTCAGTACTTC
j_gene: TRBJ2-7; abundance: -; d_gene: -; v_gene: TRBV5-1; CDR3aa: CASSPRATEQYF; CDR3nt: TGCGCCAGCTCTCCGAGGGCAACAGAGCAGTACTTC
j_gene: TRBJ1-3; abundance: -; d_gene: -; v_gene: TRBV5-6; CDR3aa: CASSFLFWQSDSGNTIYF; CDR3nt: TGTGCCAGCAGCTTCTTGTTTTGGCAGTCCGACTCTGGAAACACCATATATTTT
j_gene: TRBJ2-5; abundance: -; d_gene: TRBD1; v_gene: TRBV5-1; CDR3aa: CASRGTGEETQYF; CDR3nt: TGCGCCAGTCGAGGGACAGGAGAAGAGACCCAGTACTTC
j_gene: TRBJ2-5; abundance: once; d_gene: -; v_gene: TRBV5-1; CDR3aa: CASSLRSFQETQYF; CDR3nt: TGCGCCAGCAGCTTGAGGAGCTTCCAAGAGACCCAGTACTTC
j_gene: TRBJ2-2; abundance: few; d_gene: -; v_gene: TRBV5-6; CDR3aa: CASSLVPGVDTGELFF; CDR3nt: TGTGCCAGCAGCTTGGTCCCAGGGGTTGACACCGGGGAGCTGTTTTTT
j_gene: TRBJ2-3; abundance: -; d_gene: -; v_gene: TRBV6-5; CDR3aa: CASSYRAPSTDTQYF; CDR3nt: TGTGCCAGCAGTTACCGAGCGCCCAGCACAGATACGCAGTATTTT
j_gene: TRBJ2-6; abundance: -; d_gene: TRBD1; v_gene: TRBV9; CDR3aa: CASTGQRTSGANVLTF; CDR3nt: TGTGCCAGTACGGGACAGAGGACTTCTGGGGCCAACGTCCTGACTTTC
j_gene: TRBJ2-7; abundance: -; d_gene: TRBD2; v_gene: TRBV29-1; CDR3aa: CSVAGTSGRKPPYEQYF; CDR3nt: TGCAGCGTTGCGGGGACTAGCGGGAGGAAACCCCCTTACGAGCAGTACTTC
j_gene: TRBJ2-5; abundance: -; d_gene: TRBD1; v_gene: TRBV28; CDR3aa: CASSPGTGRETQYF; CDR3nt: TGTGCCAGCAGTCCTGGGACAGGGCGGGAGACCCAGTACTTC
j_gene: TRBJ1-3; abundance: -; d_gene: -; v_gene: TRBV5-5; CDR3aa: CASSPGSVAGNTIYF; CDR3nt: TGTGCCAGCAGCCCGGGTTCGGTCGCTGGAAACACCATATATTTT